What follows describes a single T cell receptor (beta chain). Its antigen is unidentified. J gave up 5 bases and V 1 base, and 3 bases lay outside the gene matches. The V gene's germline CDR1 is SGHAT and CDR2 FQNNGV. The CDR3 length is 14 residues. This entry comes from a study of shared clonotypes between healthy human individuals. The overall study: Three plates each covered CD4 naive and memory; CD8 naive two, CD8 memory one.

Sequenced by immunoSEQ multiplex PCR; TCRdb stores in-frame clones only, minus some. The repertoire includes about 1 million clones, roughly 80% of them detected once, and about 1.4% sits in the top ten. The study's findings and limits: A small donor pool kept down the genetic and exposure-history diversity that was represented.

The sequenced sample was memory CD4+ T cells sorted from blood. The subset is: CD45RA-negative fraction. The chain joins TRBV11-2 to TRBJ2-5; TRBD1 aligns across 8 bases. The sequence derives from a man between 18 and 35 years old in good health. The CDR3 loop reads CASSLGRQGETQYF. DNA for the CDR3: TGTGCCAGCAGCTTAGGTAGACAGGGGGAGACCCAGTACTTC.